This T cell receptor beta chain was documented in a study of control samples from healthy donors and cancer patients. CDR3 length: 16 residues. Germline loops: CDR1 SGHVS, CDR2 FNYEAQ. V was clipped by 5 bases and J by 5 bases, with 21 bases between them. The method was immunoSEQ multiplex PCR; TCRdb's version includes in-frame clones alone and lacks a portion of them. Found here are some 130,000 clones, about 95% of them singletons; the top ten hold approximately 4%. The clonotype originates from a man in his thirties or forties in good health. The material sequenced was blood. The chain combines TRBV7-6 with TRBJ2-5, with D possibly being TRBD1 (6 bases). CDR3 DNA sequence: TGTGCCAGCAGCCCCGATAGGGGGACATACGGGGAGACCCAGTACTTC. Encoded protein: CASSPDRGTYGETQYF.